The 19 T cell receptor beta chains in this list originate from one sample, sequenced in a study of shared T cell receptors in the human thymus. Clones were sequenced by immunoSEQ multiplex PCR, and TCRdb holds only the in-frame ones, with some missing. Among 650,000 to 950,000 clones listed, 70% to 90% were seen once. The same specimen was also included in a second study, on human thymus T cells.

Sample: thymocytes. These receptors were collected from a girl under three years old with a congenital heart defect.

Here the CDR3 reads CASIFTPDRANYGYTF. CDR3 coding DNA: TGTGCCAGCATCTTCACCCCGGACAGGGCTAACTATGGCTACACCTTC. The chain couples TRBV7-9 to TRBJ1-2; 8 nucleotides align to TRBD1. Unmatched junction bases numbered 10, after V lost 7 bases and J lost 0 bases. Germline V gene data show CDR1 as SEHNR and CDR2 as FQNEAQ (reference sequence). The CDR3 runs 16 residues.

The V call is TRBV6-1, the J call TRBJ1-1; 11 nucleotides align to TRBD1. CDR3 length equals 17 residues. Trimming removed 1 base from V and 3 bases from J; junction bases left unmatched: 7. CDR1 is MNHNS, CDR2 SASEGT, per germline. The chain's CDR3 is CASSEEDRGLKDTEAFF. The CDR3 bases are TGTGCCAGCAGTGAAGAGGACAGGGGGCTAAAGGACACTGAAGCTTTCTTT.

The gene calls are TRBV5-1 and TRBJ2-3; 10 bases line up with TRBD2. Germline lookup yields CDR1 SGHRS and CDR2 YFSETQ. Unmatched junction bases numbered 7, after V lost 0 bases and J lost 0 bases. The CDR3 covers 18 residues. The DNA of the CDR3 is TGCGCCAGCAGCTTGGTCTCGGGTAGCGGGGGGAGCACAGATACGCAGTATTTT. It yields the protein CASSLVSGSGGSTDTQYF.

The rearrangement uses TRBV4-2 and TRBJ2-5; D might be TRBD2 (5 bases). V lost 2 bases and J lost 5, with 12 bases in between. The CDR3 spans 14 residues. CDR1 is LGHNA, CDR2 YNFKEQ, per germline. Here the CDR3 reads CASSQPSGGETQYF. The CDR3, as DNA: TGTGCCAGCAGCCAACCGAGCGGTGGGGAGACCCAGTACTTC.

This clone showed up just once. The chain links TRBV5-1 to TRBJ2-3; 12 bases fit TRBD2. The CDR3 has 16 residues. Germline V lookup: CDR1 SGHRS, CDR2 YFSETQ. J was trimmed by 1 base and V by 0 bases; bases with no gene match: 0. For the CDR3, the DNA is TGCGCCAGCAGCTTGGGGACTAGCGGGGGCACAGATACGCAGTATTTT. The encoded protein is CASSLGTSGGTDTQYF.

This chain links TRBV10-1 with TRBJ2-1, with D tentatively TRBD2 (6 bases). Trimming pared 6 bases from V and 7 bases from J, leaving 16 bases between. Germline V lookup: CDR1 WNHNN, CDR2 SYGVQD (reference sequence). This CDR3 has 14 amino acids. The CDR3 reads CASSLPGTQNEQFF. CDR3 nucleotide sequence: TGCGCCAGCAGCTTACCCGGGACTCAAAATGAGCAGTTCTTC.

There are a few counts of this clone. This chain uses TRBV6-6 with TRBJ2-7; D gene ambiguous. This CDR3 has 14 residues. Deletions cut 2 bases from V and 2 bases from J, with 10 bases between. Germline-derived CDR1 and CDR2 are MNHNY and SVGAGI (reference sequence). The CDR3, as DNA: TGTGCCAGCAGTTACACCCAGAGGCCCTACGAGCAGTACTTC. It codes for CASSYTQRPYEQYF.

The chain combines TRBV5-6 with TRBJ1-1; D remains unclear. The germline V gene encodes CDR1 SGHDT and CDR2 YYEEEE. The CDR3 extends over 17 amino acids. Trimming took 3 bases from V and 0 from J, leaving 18 bases between them. This CDR3 is CASSCRAGTKMNTEAFF. In DNA form, the CDR3 reads TGTGCCAGCAGCTGCCGTGCAGGTACAAAGATGAACACTGAAGCTTTCTTT.

This clone appeared once. This sequence joins TRBV4-1 and TRBJ2-7, with 8 bases fitting TRBD1. Germline assignment: CDR1 MGHRA and CDR2 YSYEKL. V lost 4 bases to trimming and J lost 11 bases; unmatched junction nucleotides: 10. The CDR3 contains 13 residues. CDR3 region: CASSPFVTGEEYF. The CDR3 nucleotides are TGCGCCAGCAGCCCCTTTGTGACAGGGGAGGAGTACTTC.

The CDR3 reads CASSERANYGYTF. The CDR3 DNA reads as TGTGCCAGCAGTGAGAGGGCTAACTATGGCTACACCTTC. The chain carries TRBV2 and TRBJ1-2; D is unresolved. Looked up from germline, CDR1 is SNHLY and CDR2 is FYNNEI. The ends were cut back, 3 bases at V and 0 bases at J, with 5 bases in the middle. CDR3 length equals 13 residues.

The genes are TRBV5-1 and TRBJ2-7, with TRBD2 matching 11 bases. The germline V gene has CDR1 SGHRS and CDR2 YFSETQ. This CDR3 has 18 residues. V shed 5 bases and J 4 bases; nucleotides not matched to a gene: 17. The CDR3 DNA is TGCGCCAGCAGGAGGGATACTAGCGGGGGATTTCGGAATTACGAGCAGTACTTC. Translation: CASRRDTSGGFRNYEQYF.

V is TRBV7-9 and J is TRBJ1-3; possible D gene TRBD1, 5 bases. CDR3 length: 17 residues. CDR1 is SEHNR, CDR2 FQNEAQ, per germline (reference sequence). The V and J ends lost 1 base and 7 bases respectively, with 20 bases between them. CDR3 sequence reads: CASSLGAVGPRGNTIYF. As DNA, the CDR3 is TGTGCCAGCAGCTTAGGGGCCGTCGGTCCACGGGGGAACACCATATATTTT.

The chain is built from TRBV2 and TRBJ1-2; weak D call: TRBD1 (6 bases). Germline V gives CDR1 SNHLY, CDR2 FYNNEI. The CDR3 consists of 15 residues. Trimming left V 11 bases short and J 10 bases short, with 29 bases between. The CDR3 loop is CALKGLRGRGSDYTF. The DNA of the CDR3 is TGTGCCCTAAAGGGCCTAAGGGGCAGGGGCAGTGACTACACCTTC.

The rearrangement joins TRBV27 to TRBJ1-1, with TRBD1 as a possible D gene (5 bases). The CDR3 extends over 14 amino acids. Germline V gene sequence: CDR1 MNHEY, CDR2 SMNVEV (reference sequence). V was cut by 4 bases and J by 1 base, with 10 bases left in between. CDR3 amino acids: CASSYPGENTEAFF. CDR3 nucleotide sequence: TGTGCCAGCAGTTATCCGGGGGAGAACACTGAAGCTTTCTTT.

The chain couples TRBV18 to TRBJ2-2; D is perhaps TRBD1 (5 bases). This CDR3 spans 16 amino acids. CDR1 and CDR2 (germline): KGHSH, LQKENI. Trimming stripped 4 bases from V and 1 base from J, with 13 bases between. The chain's CDR3 is CASSLIRDRNTGELFF. CDR3 DNA sequence: TGTGCCAGCTCACTGATACGCGACAGGAACACCGGGGAGCTGTTTTTT.

The J gene is TRBJ1-3, the V gene TRBV7-3; D gene ambiguous. V lost 5 bases, J lost 0 bases, and 17 bases lay in between. Germline CDR1 reads SGHTA; CDR2 reads FQGTGA. The CDR3 loop spans 17 amino acids. CDR3 residues: CASSPQADASSGNTIYF. CDR3 bases: TGTGCCAGCAGCCCCCAGGCCGACGCAAGCTCTGGAAACACCATATATTTT.

V usage is TRBV27 and J usage is TRBJ2-2, with a possible D match to TRBD1 (5 bases). Looked up from germline, CDR1 is MNHEY and CDR2 is SMNVEV (reference sequence). V lost 7 bases and J 3 bases, leaving 9 bases between the germline ends. This CDR3 has 13 residues. CDR3 protein: CASIGADTGELFF. In nucleotides, the CDR3 is TGTGCCAGCATTGGGGCGGACACCGGGGAGCTGTTTTTT.

The chain joins TRBV7-2 to TRBJ1-2, with TRBD1 matching 8 bases. Germline V gene sequence: CDR1 SGHTA, CDR2 FQGNSA. CDR3 length: 14 residues. The trim removed 10 bases at V and 8 bases at J, leaving 15 bases unmatched. DNA of the CDR3: TGTGCCATCCTAGGGCCGGACAGGGAGGAAGGCTACACCTTC. Protein: CAILGPDREEGYTF.

The chain is built from TRBV5-4 and TRBJ1-4; D remains unclear. This CDR3 comprises 17 residues. The germline CDR1 and CDR2 sequences are SGHNT and YYREEE (reference sequence). With 4 bases removed from V and 1 base from J, the gap between germline ends came to 17 bases. The CDR3 sequence is CASSHEPNRGTNEKLFF. In nucleotides, the CDR3 is TGTGCCAGCAGCCACGAACCAAATCGAGGAACTAATGAAAAACTGTTTTTT.